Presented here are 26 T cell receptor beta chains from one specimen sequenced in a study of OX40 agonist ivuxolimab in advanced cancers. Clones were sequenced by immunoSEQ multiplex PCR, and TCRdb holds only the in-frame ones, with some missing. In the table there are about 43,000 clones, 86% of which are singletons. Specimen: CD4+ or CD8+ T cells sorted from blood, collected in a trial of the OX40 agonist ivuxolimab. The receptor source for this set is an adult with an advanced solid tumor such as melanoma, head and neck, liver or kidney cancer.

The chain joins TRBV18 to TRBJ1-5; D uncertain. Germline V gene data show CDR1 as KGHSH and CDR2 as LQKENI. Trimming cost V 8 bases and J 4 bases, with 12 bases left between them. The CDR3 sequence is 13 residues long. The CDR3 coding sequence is TGTGCCAGCACTGGGGATGGGAATCAGCCCCAGCATTTT. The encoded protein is CASTGDGNQPQHF.

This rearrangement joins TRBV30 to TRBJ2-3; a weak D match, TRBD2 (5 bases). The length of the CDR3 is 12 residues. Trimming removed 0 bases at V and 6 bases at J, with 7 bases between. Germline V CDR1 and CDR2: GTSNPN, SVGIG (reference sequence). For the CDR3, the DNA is TGTGCCTGGAGTGTACTAGGTGATACGCAGTATTTT. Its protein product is CAWSVLGDTQYF.

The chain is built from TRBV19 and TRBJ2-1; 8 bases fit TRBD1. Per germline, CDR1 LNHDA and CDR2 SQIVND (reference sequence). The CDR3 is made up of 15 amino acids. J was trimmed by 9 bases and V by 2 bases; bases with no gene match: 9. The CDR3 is CASSIIRGLGGEQFF. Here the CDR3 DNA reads TGTGCCAGTAGTATAATCAGGGGGCTGGGGGGTGAGCAGTTCTTC.

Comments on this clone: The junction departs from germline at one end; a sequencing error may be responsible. CDR3 residues: CASSFLVDTGELFF. For the CDR3, the DNA is TGTGCTAGCAGCTTTCTTGTAGACACCGGGGAGCTGTTTTTT. V usage is TRBV7-7 and J usage is TRBJ2-2; D call uncertain. CDR3 length: 14 amino acids. Germline V gene data show CDR1 as SSHAT and CDR2 as FNYEAQ (reference sequence).

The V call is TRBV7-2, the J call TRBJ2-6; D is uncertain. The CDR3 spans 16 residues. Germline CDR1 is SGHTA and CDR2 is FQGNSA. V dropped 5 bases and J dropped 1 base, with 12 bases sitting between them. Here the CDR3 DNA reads TGTGCCAGCAGCGATTCTTTTAGGTCTGGGGCCAACGTCCTGACTTTC. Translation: CASSDSFRSGANVLTF.

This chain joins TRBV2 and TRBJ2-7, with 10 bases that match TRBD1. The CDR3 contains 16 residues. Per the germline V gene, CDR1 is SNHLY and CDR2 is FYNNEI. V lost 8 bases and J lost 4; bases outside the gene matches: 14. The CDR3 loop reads CASRFRTTGGSYEQYF. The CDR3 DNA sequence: TGTGCCAGCCGTTTTCGAACGACAGGGGGCTCGTACGAGCAGTACTTC.

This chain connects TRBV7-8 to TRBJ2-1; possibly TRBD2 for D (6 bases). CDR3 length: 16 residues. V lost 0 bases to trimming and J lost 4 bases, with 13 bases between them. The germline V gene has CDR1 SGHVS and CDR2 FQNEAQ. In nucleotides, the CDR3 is TGTGCCAGCAGCTTAGCCGGGACTCTTCATTACAATGAGCAGTTCTTC. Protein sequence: CASSLAGTLHYNEQFF.

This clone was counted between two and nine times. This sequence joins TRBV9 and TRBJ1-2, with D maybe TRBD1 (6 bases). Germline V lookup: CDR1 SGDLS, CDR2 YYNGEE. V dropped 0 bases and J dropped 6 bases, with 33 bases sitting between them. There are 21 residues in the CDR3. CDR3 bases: TGTGCCAGCAGCGTAGCTCGGACAGTAAGGGAACGGGAACGCGGCTTGGATGGCTACACCTTC. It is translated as CASSVARTVRERERGLDGYTF.

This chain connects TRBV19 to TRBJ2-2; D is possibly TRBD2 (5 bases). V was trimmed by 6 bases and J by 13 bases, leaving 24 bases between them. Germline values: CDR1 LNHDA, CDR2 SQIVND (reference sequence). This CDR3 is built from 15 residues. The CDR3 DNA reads TGTGCCAGTAGGTCGGGGAGCGGAGCAAATATGGGGCTGTTTTTT. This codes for CASRSGSGANMGLFF.

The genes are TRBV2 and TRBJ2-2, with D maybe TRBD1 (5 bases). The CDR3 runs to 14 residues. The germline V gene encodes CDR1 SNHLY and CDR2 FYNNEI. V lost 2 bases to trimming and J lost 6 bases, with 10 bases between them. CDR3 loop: CASSELGVAGELFF. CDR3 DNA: TGTGCCAGCAGTGAATTAGGGGTTGCCGGGGAGCTGTTTTTT.

DNA of the CDR3: TGTGCCAGCAGTTTATCTCCGGGGATCCCTGAAGCTTTCTTT. This encodes CASSLSPGIPEAFF. The chain has TRBV28 and TRBJ1-1, with D uncertain. This CDR3 contains 14 residues. Germline V gene lookup returns CDR1 MDHEN and CDR2 SYDVKM. Deletions cut 1 base from V and 6 bases from J, with 12 bases between. The full variable domain, with the rest looked up from reference TRBV28 and TRBJ1-1, is DVKVTQSSRYLVKRTGEKVFLECVQDMDHENMFWYRQDPGLGLRLIYFSYDVKMKEKGDIPEGYSVSREKKERFSLILESASTNQTSMYLCASSLSPGIPEAFFGQGTRLTVV.

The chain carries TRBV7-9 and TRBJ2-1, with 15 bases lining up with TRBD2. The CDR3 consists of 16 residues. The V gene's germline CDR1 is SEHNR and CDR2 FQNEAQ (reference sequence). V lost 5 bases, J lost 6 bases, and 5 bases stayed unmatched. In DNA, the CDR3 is TGTGCCAGCAGCCTCGGGACTAGCGGGAGGATCAATGAGCAGTTCTTC. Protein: CASSLGTSGRINEQFF.

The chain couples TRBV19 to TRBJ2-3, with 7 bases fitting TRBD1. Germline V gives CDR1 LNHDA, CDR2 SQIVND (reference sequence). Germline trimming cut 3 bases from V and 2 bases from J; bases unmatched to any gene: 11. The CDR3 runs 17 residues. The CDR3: CASSMGFMGQPTDTQYF. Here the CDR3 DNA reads TGTGCCAGTAGTATGGGGTTTATGGGACAGCCCACAGATACGCAGTATTTT.

In DNA, the CDR3 is TGTGCCAGCAGCCCCGGGATGCTCATGAACACTGAAGCTTTCTTT. It codes for CASSPGMLMNTEAFF. The chain joins TRBV14 to TRBJ1-1; no reliable D call. This CDR3 has 15 residues. Germline assignment: CDR1 SGHDN and CDR2 FVKESK. The germline V and J ends were trimmed by 4 bases and 0 bases, with 12 bases remaining between them.

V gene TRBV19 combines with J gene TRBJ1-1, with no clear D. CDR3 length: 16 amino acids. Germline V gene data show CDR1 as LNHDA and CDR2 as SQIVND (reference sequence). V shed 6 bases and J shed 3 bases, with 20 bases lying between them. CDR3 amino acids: CASSSTTGNSDTEAFF. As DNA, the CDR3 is TGTGCCAGTAGCTCAACCACGGGGAACAGTGACACTGAAGCTTTCTTT.

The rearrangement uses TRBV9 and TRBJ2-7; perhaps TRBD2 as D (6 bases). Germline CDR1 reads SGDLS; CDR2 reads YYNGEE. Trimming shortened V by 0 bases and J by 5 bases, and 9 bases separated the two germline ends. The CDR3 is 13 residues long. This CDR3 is CASSVGRGDEQYF. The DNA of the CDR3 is TGTGCCAGCAGCGTAGGGCGGGGAGACGAGCAGTACTTC.

The CDR3 region is CASSLKVSGQGYEQYF. The CDR3 DNA follows: TGTGCCAGCAGTTTAAAGGTTTCGGGACAGGGATACGAGCAGTACTTC. The chain recombines TRBV27 with TRBJ2-7; 9 bases map to TRBD1. Germline V lookup: CDR1 MNHEY, CDR2 SMNVEV (reference sequence). The V gene end was trimmed by 2 bases and the J gene end by 4 bases; junction bases not matched to a gene: 9. This CDR3 is built from 16 residues.

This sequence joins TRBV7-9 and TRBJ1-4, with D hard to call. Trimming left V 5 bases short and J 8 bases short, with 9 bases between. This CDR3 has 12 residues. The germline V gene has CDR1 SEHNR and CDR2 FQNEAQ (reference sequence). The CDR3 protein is CASSIQQEKLFF. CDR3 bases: TGTGCCAGCAGCATTCAACAGGAAAAACTGTTTTTT. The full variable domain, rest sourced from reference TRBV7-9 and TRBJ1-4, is DTGVSQNPRHKITKRGQNVTFRCDPISEHNRLYWYRQTLGQGPEFLTYFQNEAQLEKSRLLSDRFSAERPKGSFSTLEIQRTEQGDSAMYLCASSIQQEKLFFGSGTQLSVL.

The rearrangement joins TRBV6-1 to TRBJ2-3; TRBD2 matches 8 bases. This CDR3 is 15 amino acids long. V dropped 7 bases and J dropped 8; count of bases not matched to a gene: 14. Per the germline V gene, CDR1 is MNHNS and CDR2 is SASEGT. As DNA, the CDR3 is TGTGCCAGCACAAGCCGGGGGGGCGAGGGAGGTACGCAGTATTTT. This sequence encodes CASTSRGGEGGTQYF.

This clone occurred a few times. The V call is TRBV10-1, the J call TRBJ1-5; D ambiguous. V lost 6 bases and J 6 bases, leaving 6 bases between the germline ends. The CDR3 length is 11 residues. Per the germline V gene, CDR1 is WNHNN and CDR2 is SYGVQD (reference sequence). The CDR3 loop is CASSASQPQHF. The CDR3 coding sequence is TGCGCCAGCAGCGCTAGTCAGCCCCAGCATTTT.

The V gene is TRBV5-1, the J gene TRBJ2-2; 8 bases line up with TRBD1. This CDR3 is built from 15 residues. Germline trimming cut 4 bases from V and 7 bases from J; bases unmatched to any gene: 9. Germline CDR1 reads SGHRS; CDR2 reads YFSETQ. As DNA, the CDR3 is TGCGCCAGCAGCCCTAGACAGGGGCCCTACGGGGAGCTGTTTTTT. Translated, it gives CASSPRQGPYGELFF.

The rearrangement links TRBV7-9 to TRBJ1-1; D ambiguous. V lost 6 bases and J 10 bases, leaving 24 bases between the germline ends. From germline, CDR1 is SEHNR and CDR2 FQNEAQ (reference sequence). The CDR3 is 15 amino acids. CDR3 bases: TGTGCCAGCAGTGCCGGGAGGTCTGGGTCCGGAGGAGCTTTCTTT. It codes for CASSAGRSGSGGAFF.

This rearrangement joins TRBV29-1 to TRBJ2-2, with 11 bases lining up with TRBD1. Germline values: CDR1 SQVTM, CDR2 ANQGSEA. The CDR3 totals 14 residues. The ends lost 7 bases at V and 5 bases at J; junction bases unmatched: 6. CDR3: CSGRTGGATGELFF. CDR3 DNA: TGCAGCGGGAGGACAGGGGGCGCGACCGGGGAGCTGTTTTTT.

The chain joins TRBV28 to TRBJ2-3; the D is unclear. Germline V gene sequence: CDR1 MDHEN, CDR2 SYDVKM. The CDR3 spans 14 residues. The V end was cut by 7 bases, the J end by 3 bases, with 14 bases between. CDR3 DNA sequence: TGTGCCAGCACCTCGGGCGGAGCGACAGATACGCAGTATTTT. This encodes CASTSGGATDTQYF.

The CDR3 loop is CASSSLLITKEDEQYF. CDR3 in DNA: TGTGCCAGCAGCTCGCTATTAATAACCAAGGAAGACGAGCAGTACTTC. This chain uses TRBV7-8 with TRBJ2-5; D gene uncertain. The end of the DNA is better explained by TRBJ2-7, so the J call may be wrong. Per the germline V gene, CDR1 is SGHVS and CDR2 is FQNEAQ. The CDR3 extends over 16 amino acids.

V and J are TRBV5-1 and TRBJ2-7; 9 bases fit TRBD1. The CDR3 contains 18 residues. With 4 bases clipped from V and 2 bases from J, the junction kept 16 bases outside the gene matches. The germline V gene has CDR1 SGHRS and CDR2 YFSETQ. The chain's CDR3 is CASSTRDRATISPYEQYF. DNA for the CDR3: TGCGCCAGCAGCACCCGGGACAGGGCAACGATCTCTCCCTACGAGCAGTACTTC.